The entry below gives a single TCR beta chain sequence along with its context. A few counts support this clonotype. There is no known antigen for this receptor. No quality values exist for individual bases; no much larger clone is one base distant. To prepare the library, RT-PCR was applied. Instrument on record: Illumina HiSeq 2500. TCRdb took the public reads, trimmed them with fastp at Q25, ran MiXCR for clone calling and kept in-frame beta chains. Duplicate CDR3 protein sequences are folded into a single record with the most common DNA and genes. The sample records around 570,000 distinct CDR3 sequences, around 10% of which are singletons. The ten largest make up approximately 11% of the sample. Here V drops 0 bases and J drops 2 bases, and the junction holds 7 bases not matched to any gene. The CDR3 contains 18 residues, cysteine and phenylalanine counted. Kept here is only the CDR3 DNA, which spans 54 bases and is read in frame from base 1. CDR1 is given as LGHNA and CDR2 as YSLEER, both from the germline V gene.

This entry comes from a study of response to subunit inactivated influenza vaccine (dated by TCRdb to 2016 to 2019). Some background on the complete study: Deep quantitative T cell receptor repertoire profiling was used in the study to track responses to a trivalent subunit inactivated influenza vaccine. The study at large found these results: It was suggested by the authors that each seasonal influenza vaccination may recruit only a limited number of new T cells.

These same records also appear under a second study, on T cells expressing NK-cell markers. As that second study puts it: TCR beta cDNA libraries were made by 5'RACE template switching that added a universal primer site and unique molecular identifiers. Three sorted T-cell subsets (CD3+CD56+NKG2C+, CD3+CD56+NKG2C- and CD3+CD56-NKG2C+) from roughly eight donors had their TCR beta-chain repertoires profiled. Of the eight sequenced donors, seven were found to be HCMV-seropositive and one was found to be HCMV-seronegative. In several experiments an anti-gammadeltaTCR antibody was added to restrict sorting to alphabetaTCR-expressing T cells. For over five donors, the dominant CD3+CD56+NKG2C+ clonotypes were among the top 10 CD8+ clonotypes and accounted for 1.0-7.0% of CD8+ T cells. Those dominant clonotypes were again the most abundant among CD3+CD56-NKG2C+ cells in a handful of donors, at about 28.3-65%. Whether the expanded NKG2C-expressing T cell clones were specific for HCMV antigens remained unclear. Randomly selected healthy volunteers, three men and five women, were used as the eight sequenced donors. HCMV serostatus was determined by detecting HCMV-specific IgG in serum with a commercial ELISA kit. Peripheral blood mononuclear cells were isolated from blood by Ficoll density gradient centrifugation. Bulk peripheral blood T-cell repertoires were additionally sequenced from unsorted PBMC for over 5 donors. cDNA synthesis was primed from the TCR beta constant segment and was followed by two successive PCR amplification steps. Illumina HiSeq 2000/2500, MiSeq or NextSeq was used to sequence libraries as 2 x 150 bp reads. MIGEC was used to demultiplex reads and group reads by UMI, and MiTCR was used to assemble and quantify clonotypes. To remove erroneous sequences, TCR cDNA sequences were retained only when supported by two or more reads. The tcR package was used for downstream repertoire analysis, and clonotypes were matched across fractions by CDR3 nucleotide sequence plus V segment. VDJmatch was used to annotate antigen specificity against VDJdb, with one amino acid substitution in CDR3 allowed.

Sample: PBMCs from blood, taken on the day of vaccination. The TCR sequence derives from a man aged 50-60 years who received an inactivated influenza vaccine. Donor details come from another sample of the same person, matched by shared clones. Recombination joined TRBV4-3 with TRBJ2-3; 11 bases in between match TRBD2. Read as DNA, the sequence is TGCGCCAGCAGCCAAGATCTAGGGACTAGCGGTTCCACAGATACGCAGTATTTT. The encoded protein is CASSQDLGTSGSTDTQYF.